The 28 T cell receptor beta chains below come from one sample, sequenced in a study of technical replicates of blood from several donors. Generated by immunoSEQ multiplex PCR, the TCRdb table keeps only in-frame clones and is missing some. The sample has about 50,000 clones, about 94% seen once. The sequenced sample was PBMCs. Receptor source: a human donor in good health. Some clones in this sample may be carry-over from other donors' samples.

This chain connects TRBV12-2 to TRBJ2-7; the table's D call, TRBD2, was not checked against the DNA. TRBV12-2 is described as a pseudogene. CDR3 length equals 18 residues. CDR3 bases: TGTGCAAGTCTCCTCCCCTCGACTAGCGGGGATAGCTCCTACGAGCAGTACTTC. Translation: CASLLPSTSGDSSYEQYF.

The chain combines TRBV19 with TRBJ1-1; a weak D match, TRBD1 (6 bases). V lost 4 bases, J lost 5 bases, and 14 bases lay in between. This CDR3 is 14 amino acids long. Germline CDR1 reads LNHDA; CDR2 reads SQIVND (reference sequence). CDR3 sequence reads: CASSNRQERTEAFF. The DNA for the CDR3 is TGTGCCAGTAGTAACCGACAGGAGAGGACTGAAGCTTTCTTT. The full variable domain, completed using reference TRBV19 and TRBJ1-1, is DGGITQSPKYLFRKEGQNVTLSCEQNLNHDAMYWYRQDPGQGLRLIYYSQIVNDFQKGDIAEGYSVSREKKESFPLTVTSAQKNPTAFYLCASSNRQERTEAFFGQGTRLTVV.

The gene calls are TRBV29-1 and TRBJ1-1, with a possible D match to TRBD1 (5 bases). Germline values: CDR1 SQVTM, CDR2 ANQGSEA. Trimming stripped 5 bases from V and 4 bases from J, with 14 bases between. The CDR3 has 13 amino acids. The CDR3 loop is CSVTSGRGTEAFF. The CDR3 nucleotides read TGCAGCGTTACGTCAGGTAGGGGCACTGAAGCTTTCTTT.

CDR3 sequence reads: CASSYSIVLAAGEQYF. In nucleotides, the CDR3 is TGTGCCAGCAGTTACTCGATCGTCCTAGCGGCGGGCGAGCAGTACTTC. V usage is TRBV6-5 and J usage is TRBJ2-7; the match to TRBD2 covers 7 bases. This CDR3 has 16 amino acids. Germline CDR1 MNHEY, CDR2 SVGAGI. Trimming cost V 0 bases and J 6 bases; bases outside gene matches: 11.

The V call is TRBV6-5, the J call TRBJ1-2; 8 nucleotides agree with TRBD1. This CDR3 contains 15 residues. V lost 6 bases, J lost 4 bases, and 10 bases stayed unmatched. The germline V gene has CDR1 MNHEY and CDR2 SVGAGI. CDR3 amino acids: CASRDPQGATYGYTF. In DNA form, the CDR3 reads TGTGCCAGCAGGGACCCCCAGGGGGCAACCTATGGCTACACCTTC.

The chain links TRBV4-2 to TRBJ1-2; D unclear. V was pared by 1 base and J by 4 bases, with 16 bases between. The CDR3 has 16 residues. The germline V gene has CDR1 LGHNA and CDR2 YNFKEQ. The chain's CDR3 is CASSQGLPSAGYGYTF. In DNA form, the CDR3 reads TGTGCCAGCAGCCAAGGCCTCCCATCGGCGGGCTATGGCTACACCTTC.

The chain is built from TRBV9 and TRBJ1-1; D is ambiguous. CDR1 is SGDLS and CDR2 is YYNGEE in the germline V gene. The CDR3 consists of 13 residues. V lost 4 bases and J 5 bases, leaving 12 bases between the germline ends. CDR3 nucleotides: TGTGCCAGCAGCCCTGCCCCGAGAACTGAAGCTTTCTTT. Protein sequence: CASSPAPRTEAFF.

The J gene is TRBJ2-5, the V gene TRBV30; 12 positions match TRBD2. The germline CDR1 and CDR2 sequences are GTSNPN and SVGIG (reference sequence). V trimming: 4 bases; J trimming: 5 bases; junction bases outside the gene matches: 14. The CDR3 is made up of 17 amino acids. CDR3 loop: CAWTGLAGLTGRETQYF. CDR3 coding DNA: TGTGCCTGGACGGGACTAGCGGGCCTAACCGGCAGGGAGACCCAGTACTTC.

The genes are TRBV7-2 and TRBJ2-7; D might be TRBD1 (5 bases). Per the germline V gene, CDR1 is SGHTA and CDR2 is FQGNSA. The CDR3 is 15 amino acids. The V gene lost 4 bases and the J gene lost 5 bases, with 18 bases spanning the gap. The CDR3 region is CASSSRVTVAHEQYF. In DNA, the CDR3 is TGTGCCAGCAGCTCCCGAGTGACAGTTGCCCACGAGCAGTACTTC.

The chain carries TRBV18 and TRBJ2-1; D gene unclear. This CDR3 contains 12 residues. In germline, CDR1 is KGHSH, CDR2 LQKENI. V dropped 6 bases and J dropped 6 bases, with 9 bases sitting between them. The CDR3 DNA is TGTGCCAGCTCCCCCCCTATCAATGAGCAGTTCTTC. This sequence encodes CASSPPINEQFF.

V usage is TRBV11-3 and J usage is TRBJ2-2, with a possible D match to TRBD1 (7 bases). The CDR3 loop spans 15 amino acids. CDR1 and CDR2 (germline): SGHNT, YENEEA. Trimming stripped 1 base from V and 6 bases from J, with 12 bases between. The CDR3 spells CASSLAGGRAGELFF. Written as DNA, the CDR3 is TGTGCCAGCAGCTTAGCAGGGGGGAGAGCCGGGGAGCTGTTTTTT.

The chain recombines TRBV4-3 with TRBJ2-2; D may be TRBD2 (6 bases). The CDR3 length is 15 residues. V lost 0 bases to trimming and J lost 7 bases, with 12 bases between them. Germline V lookup: CDR1 LGHNA, CDR2 YSLEER. The CDR3 region has the DNA TGCGCCAGCAGCCAAGACCCAGGGCGGGGCGGGGAGCTGTTTTTT. It translates to CASSQDPGRGGELFF.

The genes are TRBV30 and TRBJ1-5; TRBD1 aligns across 7 bases. With 0 bases clipped from V and 4 bases from J, the junction kept 15 bases outside the gene matches. There are 18 residues in the CDR3. Germline V gene data show CDR1 as GTSNPN and CDR2 as SVGIG (reference sequence). For the CDR3, the DNA is TGTGCCTGGAGTGTAAAGGCGAGGAGGGACAGAATGAATCAGCCCCAGCATTTT. Translation gives CAWSVKARRDRMNQPQHF.

The chain is built from TRBV18 and TRBJ2-7; 12 bases agree with TRBD1. V shed 2 bases and J 6 bases; nucleotides not matched to a gene: 2. The V gene's germline CDR1 is KGHSH and CDR2 LQKENI. This CDR3 spans 14 amino acids. Here the CDR3 reads CASSPRDRGREQYF. In nucleotides, the CDR3 is TGTGCCAGCTCACCAAGGGACAGGGGGCGCGAGCAGTACTTC.

The chain employs TRBV11-3 and TRBJ2-1; no clear D. CDR3 length: 15 residues. Germline CDR1 is SGHNT and CDR2 is YENEEA. Trimming pared 5 bases from V and 0 bases from J, leaving 11 bases between. In nucleotides, the CDR3 is TGTGCCAGCAGCCTAGGGCCCAGCTCCTACAATGAGCAGTTCTTC. This gives the protein CASSLGPSSYNEQFF. The full variable domain, in which reference TRBV11-3 and TRBJ2-1 provide the parts outside the CDR3, is EAGVVQSPRYKIIEKKQPVAFWCNPISGHNTLYWYLQNLGQGPELLIRYENEEAVDDSQLPKDRFSAERLKGVDSTLKIQPAELGDSAVYLCASSLGPSSYNEQFFGPGTRLTVL.

V is TRBV7-8 and J is TRBJ1-1; possible D gene TRBD1, 6 bases. V lost 4 bases and J 5 bases, leaving 17 bases between the germline ends. This CDR3 has 15 residues. Looked up from germline, CDR1 is SGHVS and CDR2 is FQNEAQ. CDR3 residues: CASSSRGGAGTEAFF. The DNA for the CDR3 is TGTGCCAGCAGCTCCCGCGGGGGGGCGGGGACTGAAGCTTTCTTT.

The chain joins TRBV4-1 to TRBJ1-5; 7 nucleotides match TRBD1. The length of the CDR3 is 17 residues. CDR1 is MGHRA, CDR2 YSYEKL, per germline. V lost 1 base to trimming and J lost 0 bases; unmatched junction nucleotides: 6. CDR3 in DNA: TGCGCCAGCAGCCAAGCCTACAGGGGAGATAGCAATCAGCCCCAGCATTTT. This gives the protein CASSQAYRGDSNQPQHF.

The chain links TRBV6-5 to TRBJ1-1; D not resolved. The CDR3 totals 13 residues. Looked up from germline, CDR1 is MNHEY and CDR2 is SVGAGI. Trimming removed 2 bases at V and 7 bases at J, with 11 bases between. In nucleotides, the CDR3 is TGTGCCAGCAGTTACAGGCGGCAGAATGAAGCTTTCTTT. Amino acids: CASSYRRQNEAFF.

This clone has more than one count but fewer than ten. The genes are TRBV6-1 and TRBJ2-5; possibly TRBD1 for D (6 bases). There are 14 residues in the CDR3. The V end was cut by 4 bases, the J end by 1 base, with 10 bases between. Germline V lookup: CDR1 MNHNS, CDR2 SASEGT. The CDR3 nucleotides read TGTGCCAGCAGTGCACAGGGAACCCAAGAGACCCAGTACTTC. Translating it yields CASSAQGTQETQYF.

This chain uses TRBV5-4 with TRBJ2-1, with 14 bases lining up with TRBD2. The trim removed 4 bases at V and 7 bases at J, leaving 4 bases unmatched. The CDR3 covers 15 residues. Germline V gene sequence: CDR1 SGHNT, CDR2 YYREEE (reference sequence). The CDR3 region is CASSRGTSGSNEQFF. CDR3 sequence (DNA): TGTGCCAGCAGCCGTGGGACTAGCGGGAGTAATGAGCAGTTCTTC.

The rearrangement joins TRBV7-3 to TRBJ2-2, with 7 positions matching TRBD2. From germline, CDR1 is SGHTA and CDR2 FQGTGA. V gave up 6 bases and J gave up 6 bases; unmatched junction bases: 10. This CDR3 has 15 residues. CDR3 in amino acids: CASSSAGAPAGELFF. CDR3 bases: TGTGCCAGCAGTTCTGCGGGAGCTCCAGCCGGGGAGCTGTTTTTT. The entire variable domain, with the rest obtained from reference TRBV7-3 and TRBJ2-2, is as follows: GAGVSQTPSNKVTEKGKYVELRCDPISGHTALYWYRQSLGQGPEFLIYFQGTGAADDSGLPNDRFFAVRPEGSVSTLKIQRTERGDSAVYLCASSSAGAPAGELFFGEGSRLTVL.

The chain couples TRBV10-3 to TRBJ1-6; 10 bases agree with TRBD1. The V gene's germline CDR1 is ENHRY and CDR2 SYGVKD. V shed 4 bases and J 13 bases; nucleotides not matched to a gene: 10. This CDR3 has 15 amino acids. The CDR3 DNA reads as TGTGCCATCAGTGTAGGGGACAGGGGCCAGTTCCCCCTCCACTTT. Its protein is CAISVGDRGQFPLHF.

This rearrangement joins TRBV7-2 to TRBJ2-7, with D possibly being TRBD2 (6 bases). The V gene's germline CDR1 is SGHTA and CDR2 FQGNSA. This CDR3 is built from 15 residues. Trimming pared 5 bases from V and 6 bases from J, leaving 20 bases between. CDR3 sequence reads: CASSPGGISYPEQYF. CDR3 nucleotide sequence: TGTGCCAGCAGCCCCGGGGGAATCTCTTACCCCGAGCAGTACTTC.

The V call is TRBV6-6, the J call TRBJ2-2; the D gene is possibly TRBD2 (5 bases). The CDR3 covers 14 residues. V gave up 10 bases and J gave up 3 bases, with 15 bases separating them. Germline lookup yields CDR1 MNHNY and CDR2 SVGAGI (reference sequence). The CDR3 DNA is TGTGCCATCCGCCCTAGCCGGGACACCGGGGAGCTGTTTTTT. It codes for CAIRPSRDTGELFF.

The chain recombines TRBV29-1 with TRBJ1-2, with 7 bases lining up with TRBD1. Germline CDR1 and CDR2: SQVTM and ANQGSEA. The CDR3 covers 16 residues. J gave up 2 bases and V 3 bases, and 12 bases lay outside the gene matches. This chain's CDR3 is CSVENTRTGLNYGYTF. The DNA for the CDR3 is TGCAGCGTTGAGAATACTAGGACAGGACTGAACTATGGCTACACCTTC.

A single count supports this clone. V gene TRBV7-9 combines with J gene TRBJ2-1, with 8 bases fitting TRBD2. The CDR3 spans 15 residues. The V gene end was trimmed by 4 bases and the J gene end by 9 bases; junction bases not matched to a gene: 11. CDR1 is SEHNR and CDR2 is FQNEAQ in the germline V gene (reference sequence). This chain's CDR3 is CASSWGSGSPGEQFF. The CDR3 bases are TGTGCCAGCAGCTGGGGCAGCGGGAGCCCTGGTGAGCAGTTCTTC.

V usage is TRBV5-4 and J usage is TRBJ1-6; D ambiguous. The CDR3 runs 17 residues. Trimming took 4 bases from V and 0 from J, leaving 14 bases between them. CDR1 SGHNT and CDR2 YYREEE come from the germline V gene (reference sequence). The CDR3 DNA is TGTGCCAGCAGCCCCGGGAGGGAAAGCTCCTATAATTCACCCCTCCACTTT. This encodes CASSPGRESSYNSPLHF.

This clone was seen a handful of times. The V and J genes are TRBV19 and TRBJ1-1; D may be TRBD1 (5 bases). Germline V gene data show CDR1 as LNHDA and CDR2 as SQIVND (reference sequence). There are 14 residues in the CDR3. V lost 5 bases to trimming and J lost 11 bases, with 21 bases between them. This CDR3 reads CASSSPAGLMWAFF. DNA of the CDR3: TGTGCCAGTAGTTCCCCGGCAGGGTTGATGTGGGCTTTCTTT.